The 14 T cell receptor beta chains given below trace back to one sample, sequenced in a study of blood T cell repertoires in COVID-19. The method was immunoSEQ multiplex PCR; TCRdb's version includes in-frame clones alone and lacks a portion of them. The sample has some 200,000 clones, around 90% seen once. Sequencing used peripheral blood. Receptors originate from a man aged 50-59 years with acute or convalescent COVID-19.

This clone was counted once. The chain links TRBV7-9 to TRBJ1-4, with 10 bases aligning to TRBD1. In germline, CDR1 is SEHNR, CDR2 FQNEAQ (reference sequence). V lost 5 bases to trimming and J lost 8 bases; unmatched junction nucleotides: 14. There are 17 residues in the CDR3. CDR3 residues: CASSPGTGEGWNEKLFF. The CDR3 DNA reads as TGTGCCAGCAGCCCGGGGACAGGGGAAGGGTGGAACGAAAAACTGTTTTTT.

The CDR3 DNA follows: TGTGCCAGCAGCGTAGCTGGGACAGCCTATGGCTACACCTTC. Its translation: CASSVAGTAYGYTF. This sequence joins TRBV9 and TRBJ1-2; 7 bases are a match to TRBD1. The CDR3 sequence is 14 residues long. Germline trimming cut 0 bases from V and 4 bases from J; bases unmatched to any gene: 3. Germline lookup yields CDR1 SGDLS and CDR2 YYNGEE.

V gene TRBV10-3 combines with J gene TRBJ2-1, with 11 bases identical to TRBD1. The CDR3 has 13 residues. The trim removed 9 bases at V and 6 bases at J, leaving 4 bases unmatched. Per germline, CDR1 ENHRY and CDR2 SYGVKD. The CDR3 bases are TGTGCCATTGAGGGGACAGGGGGCAATGAGCAGTTCTTC. Its protein is CAIEGTGGNEQFF.

The chain uses TRBV13 and TRBJ1-2, with 7 bases identical to TRBD1. Losses at the gene ends were 5 bases for V and 5 bases for J; bases not matched to a gene: 14. This CDR3 is 16 amino acids long. CDR1 and CDR2 from the germline V gene are PRHDT and FYEKMQ (reference sequence). The CDR3, as DNA: TGTGCCAGCAGCGCTATATCGAGGACAGGCCCGTATGGCTACACCTTC. Residues: CASSAISRTGPYGYTF.

The genes are TRBV7-9 and TRBJ2-1; 7 bases agree with TRBD1. The CDR3 runs to 15 residues. Germline-derived CDR1 and CDR2 are SEHNR and FQNEAQ (reference sequence). Losses at the gene ends were 4 bases for V and 2 bases for J; bases not matched to a gene: 5. The CDR3 region is CASSSTGSPYNEQFF. DNA of the CDR3: TGTGCCAGCAGCTCGACAGGGTCCCCCTACAATGAGCAGTTCTTC.

This rearrangement joins TRBV4-3 to TRBJ1-2, with D perhaps matching TRBD1 (6 bases). Germline V gene lookup returns CDR1 LGHNA and CDR2 YSLEER. This CDR3 is 14 amino acids long. The V end was cut by 2 bases, the J end by 2 bases, with 9 bases between. The CDR3 is CASSQNRENYGYTF. In DNA, the CDR3 is TGCGCCAGCAGCCAAAACAGGGAGAACTATGGCTACACCTTC.

This sequence joins TRBV10-3 and TRBJ1-6; 7 bases align to TRBD1. The CDR3 runs 14 residues. Losses at the gene ends were 6 bases for V and 6 bases for J; bases not matched to a gene: 5. Germline CDR1 ENHRY, CDR2 SYGVKD. The CDR3 bases are TGTGCCATCAGCAGACAGGGCTCTAATTCACCCCTCCACTTT. Translating gives CAISRQGSNSPLHF.

Note on this clone: The sample contains more than one DNA sequence encoding this CDR3. This chain links TRBV18 with TRBJ1-1; D ambiguous. The germline V and J ends were trimmed by 3 bases and 5 bases, with 13 bases remaining between them. The CDR3 loop spans 14 amino acids. In germline, CDR1 is KGHSH, CDR2 LQKENI. The DNA of the CDR3 is TGTGCCAGCTCACCGGGAGGGTCCGGAACTGAAGCTTTCTTT. This gives the protein CASSPGGSGTEAFF.

The rearrangement links TRBV28 to TRBJ2-3; tentative D call: TRBD2 (6 bases). The CDR3 has 17 residues. Germline-derived CDR1 and CDR2 are MDHEN and SYDVKM. The V end was cut by 4 bases, the J end by 3 bases, with 20 bases between. The CDR3 region is CASSSLLGGKPTDTQYF. CDR3 DNA: TGTGCCAGCAGTTCACTCCTTGGGGGGAAACCGACAGATACGCAGTATTTT.

The V call is TRBV7-2, the J call TRBJ2-2; D might be TRBD2 (5 bases). Trimming removed 1 base from V and 5 bases from J, with 11 bases in between. Germline values: CDR1 SGHTA, CDR2 FQGNSA. The length of the CDR3 is 15 residues. CDR3 DNA: TGTGCCAGCAGCTTAGAAGGACTTCCAACCGGGGAGCTGTTTTTT. This encodes CASSLEGLPTGELFF. The whole variable domain, filled in from reference TRBV7-2 and TRBJ2-2, reads GAGVSQSPSNKVTEKGKDVELRCDPISGHTALYWYRQSLGQGLEFLIYFQGNSAPDKSGLPSDRFSAERTGGSVSTLTIQRTQQEDSAVYLCASSLEGLPTGELFFGEGSRLTVL.

This chain joins TRBV28 and TRBJ2-3, with 8 bases that match TRBD2. With 5 bases clipped from V and 4 bases from J, the junction kept 14 bases outside the gene matches. This CDR3 is built from 17 residues. Per the germline V gene, CDR1 is MDHEN and CDR2 is SYDVKM. CDR3 sequence reads: CASSNQGLANFPDTQYF. CDR3 in DNA: TGTGCCAGCAGTAACCAAGGACTAGCCAATTTCCCAGATACGCAGTATTTT.

CDR3 sequence: CASSSRTGGATEAFF. The CDR3 DNA reads as TGTGCCAGCAGCTCCAGGACAGGGGGCGCAACTGAAGCTTTCTTT. The gene calls are TRBV7-2 and TRBJ1-1; 11 bases are shared with TRBD1. Germline values: CDR1 SGHTA, CDR2 FQGNSA. This CDR3 has 15 amino acids. V lost 4 bases, J lost 5 bases, and 6 bases stayed unmatched.

J is TRBJ2-7 and V is TRBV18; perhaps TRBD2 as D (7 bases). Germline CDR1 is KGHSH and CDR2 is LQKENI. Trimming removed 3 bases at V and 7 bases at J, with 10 bases between. The CDR3 is 12 residues long. The CDR3 loop reads CASSPGRGEQYV. The CDR3, as DNA: TGTGCCAGCTCACCTGGGAGGGGGGAGCAGTACGTC.

CDR3 DNA sequence: TGCGCCAGCAGCTCGGGACTCCCCTTGGAAGACAATGAGCAGTTCTTC. It translates to CASSSGLPLEDNEQFF. The chain joins TRBV5-1 to TRBJ2-1, with a tentative D call TRBD2 (6 bases). The CDR3 has 16 amino acids. V dropped 3 bases and J dropped 5 bases, with 18 bases sitting between them. Germline CDR1 reads SGHRS; CDR2 reads YFSETQ.